In its sample, the clone carrying this T cell receptor beta chain was seen many times. The antigen remains unidentified. This CDR3 region has 13 residues. With 0 bases removed from V and 8 bases from J, the gap between germline ends came to 9 bases. CDR1 is SGHRS and CDR2 is YFSETQ in the germline V gene. The sample comes from a study of CD8 T cells in ankylosing spondylitis. Findings and limits, study-wide: There was reportedly significant enrichment of clones that were disease-linked in matched ankylosing spondylitis synovial fluid. Ankylosing spondylitis blood appeared to carry a characteristic TCR beta motif of roughly eight highly homologous variants. Prior work had noted some motif variants in reactive arthritis blood and synovial fluid. Those disease-linked clones were CD8+; they were also relatively rare in peripheral blood.

Each CDR3 protein is one row after TCRdb ran MiXCR on the 5' RACE reads. Altogether under 200,000 distinct CDR3 sequences are present, 11% being singletons, with the ten largest covering 25% to 35%. The chain employs TRBV5-1 and TRBJ2-1; no definite D call. The receptor comes from a male donor with ankylosing spondylitis or in good health (not recorded which). Sequencing was done on a sample of blood, either unsorted or a sorted T cell fraction (not recorded which). CDR3 protein: CASSLVPEYEQFF. CDR3 DNA: TGCGCCAGCAGCTTGGTACCGGAATATGAGCAGTTCTTC.